Presented here are 18 T cell receptor beta chains from one specimen sequenced in a study of shared clonotypes between healthy human individuals. The assay was immunoSEQ multiplex PCR, and TCRdb's table has in-frame clones only and misses some. The sample contains roughly 2,000,000 clones, about 95% of which appear only once. The naive CD8 subset, CD45RO-negative cells positively selected for CCR7, excluded terminally differentiated effector memory CD45RA+ cells. Sequencing was carried out using naive CD8+ T cells sorted from blood. The origin of the receptors is a man between 18 and 29 years old in good health.

V usage is TRBV11-2 and J usage is TRBJ2-7; 8 nucleotides line up with TRBD1. CDR1 is SGHAT, CDR2 FQNNGV, per germline. This CDR3 comprises 13 residues. Germline trimming cut 8 bases from V and 5 bases from J; bases unmatched to any gene: 8. The CDR3 sequence: CASAPGQANEQYF. Here the CDR3 DNA reads TGTGCCAGCGCTCCGGGACAGGCGAACGAGCAGTACTTC.

The chain recombines TRBV6-7 with TRBJ1-2; D uncertain. TRBV6-7 qualifies as an ORF whose function is uncertain. This CDR3 contains 14 residues. The V end was cut by 7 bases, the J end by 2 bases, with 14 bases between. The CDR3 region is CASKQLPVNYGYTF. Here the CDR3 DNA reads TGTGCCAGCAAACAACTACCGGTCAACTATGGCTACACCTTC.

The chain recombines TRBV10-2 with TRBJ2-7; the D call may be TRBD1 or TRBD2 (6 bases each). The CDR3 contains 14 residues. The V end lost 5 bases, the J end lost 2 bases, and 13 bases lay between the germline ends. CDR1 is WSHSY, CDR2 SAAADI, per germline. Written as DNA, the CDR3 is TGCGCCAGCAGTCCTCCAGGGGAGGCCTACGAGCAGTACTTC. Residues: CASSPPGEAYEQYF.

This chain uses TRBV7-9 with TRBJ2-7; no definite D call. V was cut by 5 bases and J by 6 bases, with 14 bases left in between. Germline V gives CDR1 SEHNR, CDR2 FQNEAQ (reference sequence). The CDR3 is 13 amino acids. CDR3 DNA sequence: TGTGCCAGCAGCCCTAGTAGTACCTTCGAGCAGTACTTC. It specifies CASSPSSTFEQYF.

This chain joins TRBV27 and TRBJ2-7, with a possible D match to TRBD1 (7 bases). Deletions cut 4 bases from V and 5 bases from J, with 18 bases between. This CDR3 has 15 amino acids. CDR1 MNHEY and CDR2 SMNVEV come from the germline V gene (reference sequence). The CDR3 reads CASSSLGGGMDEQYF. The CDR3, as DNA: TGTGCCAGCAGTTCCCTCGGAGGGGGCATGGACGAGCAGTACTTC.

In nucleotides, the CDR3 is TGTGCCAGCACCATGGGGGGGGCTGGCAATCAGCCCCAGCATTTT. Protein sequence: CASTMGGAGNQPQHF. The rearrangement links TRBV28 to TRBJ1-5; the D gene is possibly TRBD1 (6 bases). This CDR3 comprises 15 residues. Trimming removed 7 bases at V and 2 bases at J, with 15 bases between. In germline, CDR1 is MDHEN, CDR2 SYDVKM.

This rearrangement joins TRBV6-5 to TRBJ1-1; no clear D gene. V lost 4 bases, J lost 2 bases, and 14 bases lay in between. Germline loops: CDR1 MNHEY, CDR2 SVGAGI. This CDR3 region has 15 residues. The CDR3 spells CASSSLPGINTEAFF. The CDR3 region has the DNA TGTGCCAGCAGTTCCCTGCCAGGCATCAACACTGAAGCTTTCTTT.

The gene calls are TRBV25-1 and TRBJ1-6, with 9 positions matching TRBD1. V lost 3 bases to trimming and J lost 8 bases; unmatched junction nucleotides: 2. Germline V lookup: CDR1 MGHDK, CDR2 SYGVNS. This CDR3 spans 14 amino acids. CDR3 sequence (DNA): TGTGCCAGCAGTGACGGGACAGGGTATTCACCCCTCCACTTT. This encodes CASSDGTGYSPLHF. Filled out from reference TRBV25-1 and TRBJ1-6, the complete variable domain reads EADIYQTPRYLVIGTGKKITLECSQTMGHDKMYWYQQDPGMELHLIHYSYGVNSTEKGDLSSESTVSRIRTEHFPLTLESARPSHTSQYLCASSDGTGYSPLHFGNGTRLTVT.

The chain carries TRBV6-5 and TRBJ2-5; TRBD1 is a possible D gene (5 bases). Germline V gene lookup returns CDR1 MNHEY and CDR2 SVGAGI. The CDR3 consists of 16 residues. Trimming shortened V by 4 bases and J by 1 base, and 16 bases separated the two germline ends. CDR3 sequence: CASSCPGGAVQETQYF. The CDR3, as DNA: TGTGCCAGCAGTTGCCCCGGTGGGGCAGTCCAAGAGACCCAGTACTTC.

V gene TRBV7-9 combines with J gene TRBJ2-2; D remains unclear. The CDR3 has 17 residues. The germline V gene encodes CDR1 SEHNR and CDR2 FQNEAQ (reference sequence). Trimming stripped 5 bases from V and 0 bases from J, with 16 bases between. CDR3 in DNA: TGTGCCAGCAGCCCACGGACCCCCTACGCGAACACCGGGGAGCTGTTTTTT. The encoded protein is CASSPRTPYANTGELFF.

The chain recombines TRBV9 with TRBJ1-2; 7 nucleotides match TRBD1. From germline, CDR1 is SGDLS and CDR2 YYNGEE. The CDR3 has 15 amino acids. V was clipped by 0 bases and J by 3 bases; unmatched bases: 5. This chain's CDR3 is CASSVAQGRDYGYTF. The CDR3 bases are TGTGCCAGCAGCGTAGCACAGGGGCGCGACTATGGCTACACCTTC.

The chain couples TRBV7-6 to TRBJ1-1; D gene unclear. The CDR3 consists of 15 residues. Trimming pared 2 bases from V and 0 bases from J, leaving 10 bases between. Germline V gives CDR1 SGHVS, CDR2 FNYEAQ. CDR3 sequence: CASSLTVGVNTEAFF. The CDR3 DNA reads as TGTGCCAGCAGCTTAACCGTCGGGGTGAACACTGAAGCTTTCTTT.

The chain joins TRBV5-6 to TRBJ2-2; 7 bases fit TRBD1. The J segment lost 2 bases and the V segment lost 4 bases, leaving 5 bases of the junction unmatched. CDR3 size: 15 residues. Per germline, CDR1 SGHDT and CDR2 YYEEEE. The CDR3 region is CASSLGQFNTGELFF. DNA for the CDR3: TGTGCCAGCAGCCTGGGACAGTTTAACACCGGGGAGCTGTTTTTT.

Of note for this clone: Other DNA sequences within the sample encode an identical CDR3. The chain couples TRBV19 to TRBJ2-3, with TRBD1 as a possible D gene (5 bases). Trimming pared 6 bases from V and 3 bases from J, leaving 7 bases between. Germline values: CDR1 LNHDA, CDR2 SQIVND (reference sequence). CDR3 length: 12 amino acids. The CDR3 coding sequence is TGTGCCAGTAGCGCAGGGACAGATACGCAGTATTTT. As protein: CASSAGTDTQYF.

V usage is TRBV11-1 and J usage is TRBJ2-4; D possibly matches TRBD1 or TRBD2 (5 bases each). Germline values: CDR1 SGHAT, CDR2 FQDESV (reference sequence). V was pared by 10 bases and J by 2 bases, with 15 bases between. The CDR3 runs to 14 residues. CDR3 residues: CATAHVGPKNIQYF. CDR3 DNA sequence: TGTGCCACTGCTCACGTGGGACCCAAAAACATTCAGTACTTC.

The chain employs TRBV5-6 and TRBJ2-2, with 10 positions matching TRBD2. V shed 3 bases, J shed 2 bases, and the junction held 7 bases outside the gene matches. CDR3 length: 17 amino acids. The germline V gene has CDR1 SGHDT and CDR2 YYEEEE. The CDR3 region has the DNA TGTGCCAGCAGCTGGGCCCTAGCGGGAGTTAACACCGGGGAGCTGTTTTTT. Encoded protein: CASSWALAGVNTGELFF.

The chain uses TRBV10-3 and TRBJ2-2; 12 bases line up with TRBD2. Losses at the gene ends were 10 bases for V and 6 bases for J; bases not matched to a gene: 6. The CDR3 consists of 14 residues. From germline, CDR1 is ENHRY and CDR2 SYGVKD. The CDR3 DNA is TGTGCCACCACAGGACTAGCGGGATCCGGGGAGCTGTTTTTT. Translation gives CATTGLAGSGELFF.

The genes are TRBV27 and TRBJ2-7, with D perhaps matching TRBD1 (5 bases). The CDR3 is 13 amino acids. The germline V gene has CDR1 MNHEY and CDR2 SMNVEV (reference sequence). Between the trimmed V and J ends, which lost 2 bases and 6 bases, there was a span of 11 bases. CDR3 sequence reads: CASSLMSRAEQYF. DNA of the CDR3: TGTGCCAGCAGTTTAATGTCCAGGGCCGAGCAGTACTTC.